This T cell receptor (beta chain) is drawn from a study of T cell repertoires in cytomegalovirus infection. In the study overall: Matching HLA type, along with CMV infection, was indicated by public TCR beta signatures. Whole-study findings and limits: HLA-C-restricted CMV-specific TCR beta clonotypes were dominant in the ex vivo response. Based on cumulative public TCR beta family frequency, carriers of CMV plus the relevant HLA were identified.

This clonotype has only a few counts. The antigen is unknown. Germline V lookup: CDR1 SGDLS, CDR2 YYNGEE. This CDR3 comprises 15 residues. V lost 0 bases to trimming and J lost 0 bases, with 10 bases between them. One entry per CDR3 protein, called by TCRdb with MiXCR from the reads. The sample lists 110,000 or so distinct CDR3 sequences; around 31% were seen once. This chain connects TRBV9 to TRBJ2-7; no clear D gene. The starting material was CD8+ T cells from cultured PBMCs, obtained from culture after CMV antigen stimulation. The TCR was taken from a human donor in good health (CMV status not recorded). Some clones in this sample may be carry-over from other donors' samples. Here the CDR3 reads CASSVGLGNSYEQYF. CDR3 in DNA: TGTGCCAGCAGCGTAGGTTTAGGAAACTCCTACGAGCAGTACTTC.